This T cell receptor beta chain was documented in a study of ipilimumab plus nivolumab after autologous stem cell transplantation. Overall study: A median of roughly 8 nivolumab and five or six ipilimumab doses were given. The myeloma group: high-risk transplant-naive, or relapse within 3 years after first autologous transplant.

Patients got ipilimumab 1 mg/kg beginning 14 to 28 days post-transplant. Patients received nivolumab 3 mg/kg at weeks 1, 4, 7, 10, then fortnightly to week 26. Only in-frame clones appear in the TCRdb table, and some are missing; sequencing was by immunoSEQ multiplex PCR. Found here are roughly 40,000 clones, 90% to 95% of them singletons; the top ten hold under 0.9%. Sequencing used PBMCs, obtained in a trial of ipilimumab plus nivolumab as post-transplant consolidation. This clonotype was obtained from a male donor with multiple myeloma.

CDR3 bases: TGTGCCACCAGCAGAGATTTAACAGCTGGAAACACCATATATTTT. Translation: CATSRDLTAGNTIYF. The V and J genes are TRBV15 and TRBJ1-3; D unresolved. The CDR3 covers 15 residues. With 0 bases removed from V and 2 bases from J, the gap between germline ends came to 8 bases. Germline V CDR1 and CDR2: LNHNV, YYDKDF (reference sequence).